This T cell receptor (beta chain) was profiled in a study of blood T cell repertoires in COVID-19. Looking at the study overall: From the United States, Italy and Spain came samples of acute and convalescent COVID-19. Sample material is recorded as cDNA or gDNA derived from T cells, B-cell-depleted T cells, or PBMCs.

The germline gives CDR1 SGHTA, CDR2 FQGNSA. This CDR3 has 14 amino acids. The V gene end was trimmed by 3 bases and the J gene end by 2 bases; junction bases not matched to a gene: 2. Original analysis: Amplification from reference gene primers served as the basis for estimated nucleated cell counts. Clones were read by immunoSEQ multiplex PCR, and TCRdb kept only the in-frame ones, dropping some. V and J calls and clone size come straight from that table; D and trimming were deduced from the DNA. The table includes 90,000 to 120,000 clones, around nine tenths detected once. The chain links TRBV7-2 to TRBJ2-7; 9 nucleotides agree with TRBD1. The receptor was isolated from a young woman with acute or convalescent COVID-19. The sequenced material came from peripheral blood. CDR3 amino acids: CASSFGTGPYEQYF. CDR3 nucleotides: TGTGCCAGCAGCTTCGGGACAGGGCCCTACGAGCAGTACTTC.